This T cell receptor beta chain was recorded in a study of post-analysis software for immune sequencing data. Study information: Secondary progressive, relapsing-remitting and progressive-relapsing multiple sclerosis were among the included disease courses.

This clonotype was found a few times. The antigen is not known. The germline V gene has CDR1 MNHEY and CDR2 SMNVEV (reference sequence). V lost 0 bases and J lost 10, with 19 bases in between. This CDR3 has 15 residues. General observations from the study: Controls showed lower frequencies than patients for roughly 5 TRBV segments, and TRBV5-6, TRBV5-1 and TRBV20-1 were among these. F measure clustering grouped samples strongly by preparation batch.

Incorporated into the TCR beta cDNA libraries were unique molecular identifiers, which served to reduce PCR and sequencing biases. In TCRdb, the PCR reads were re-called with MiXCR into one record per CDR3 protein. The sample comprises about 560,000 distinct CDR3 sequences, about 44% of which are singletons, and more than 1.5% rests with the top ten. This sequence originates from a girl aged 5-17 years with multiple sclerosis. The chain is built from TRBV27 and TRBJ2-7; maybe TRBD1 (6 bases). The sequenced material came from blood. CDR3 sequence reads: CASSLSSAPPGAQYF. For the CDR3, the DNA is TGTGCCAGCAGTTTATCTTCAGCGCCCCCAGGGGCCCAGTACTTC.